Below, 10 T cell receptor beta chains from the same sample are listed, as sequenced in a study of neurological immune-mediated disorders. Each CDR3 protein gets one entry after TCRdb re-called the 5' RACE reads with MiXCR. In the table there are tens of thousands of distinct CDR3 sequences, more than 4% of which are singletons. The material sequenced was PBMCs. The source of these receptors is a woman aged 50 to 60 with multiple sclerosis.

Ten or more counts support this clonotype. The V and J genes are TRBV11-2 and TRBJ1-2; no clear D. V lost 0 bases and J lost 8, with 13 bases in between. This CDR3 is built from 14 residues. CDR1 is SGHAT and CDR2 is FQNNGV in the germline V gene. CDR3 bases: TGTGCCAGCAGCTTAGAGGCAGGCCCTTTGGGCTACACCTTC. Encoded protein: CASSLEAGPLGYTF.

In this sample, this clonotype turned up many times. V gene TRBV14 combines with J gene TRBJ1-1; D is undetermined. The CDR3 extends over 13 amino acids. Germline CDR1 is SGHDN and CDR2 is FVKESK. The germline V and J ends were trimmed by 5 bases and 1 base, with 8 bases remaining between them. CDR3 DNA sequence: TGTGCCAGCAGCTTACAACAGAACACTGAAGCTTTCTTT. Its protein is CASSLQQNTEAFF. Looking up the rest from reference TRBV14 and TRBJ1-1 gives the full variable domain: EAGVTQFPSHSVIEKGQTVTLRCDPISGHDNLYWYRRVMGKEIKFLLHFVKESKQDESGMPNNRFLAERTGGTYSTLKVQPAELEDSGVYFCASSLQQNTEAFFGQGTRLTVV.

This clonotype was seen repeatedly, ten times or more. DNA of the CDR3: TGTGCCAGCAGCTTCCGAGCGTTAGCGGGGGACTATGAGCAGTTCTTC. Protein: CASSFRALAGDYEQFF. The chain is built from TRBV9 and TRBJ2-1; 9 positions agree with TRBD2. CDR1 is SGDLS, CDR2 YYNGEE, per germline. V trimming: 4 bases; J trimming: 8 bases; junction bases outside the gene matches: 13. CDR3 length: 16 residues.

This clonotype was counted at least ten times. CDR3 region: CSARTDRPNNEQFF. CDR3 nucleotide sequence: TGCAGTGCTAGGACGGACAGGCCTAACAATGAGCAGTTCTTC. The rearrangement joins TRBV20-1 to TRBJ2-1; TRBD1 agrees at 7 bases. Germline CDR1 and CDR2: DFQATT and SNEGSKA (reference sequence). This CDR3 has 14 residues. V lost 3 bases and J lost 5; bases outside the gene matches: 7.

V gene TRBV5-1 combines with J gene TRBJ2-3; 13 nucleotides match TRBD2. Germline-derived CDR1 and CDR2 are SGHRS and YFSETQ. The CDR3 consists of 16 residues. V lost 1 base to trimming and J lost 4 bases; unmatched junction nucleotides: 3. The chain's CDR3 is CASSLTSGGVSDTQYF. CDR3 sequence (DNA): TGCGCCAGCAGCTTGACTAGCGGGGGGGTCTCAGATACGCAGTATTTT.

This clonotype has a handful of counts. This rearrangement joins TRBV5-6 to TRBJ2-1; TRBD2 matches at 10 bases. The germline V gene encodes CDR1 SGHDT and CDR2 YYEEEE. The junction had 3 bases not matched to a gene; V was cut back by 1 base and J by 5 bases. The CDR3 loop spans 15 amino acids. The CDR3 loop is CASSLWTSGNNEQFF. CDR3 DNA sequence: TGTGCCAGCAGCTTGTGGACTAGCGGAAACAATGAGCAGTTCTTC.

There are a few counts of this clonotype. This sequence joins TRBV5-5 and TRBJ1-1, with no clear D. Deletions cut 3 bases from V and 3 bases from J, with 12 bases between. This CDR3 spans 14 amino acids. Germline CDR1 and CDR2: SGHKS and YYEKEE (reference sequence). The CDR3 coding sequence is TGTGCCAGCAGCTCGGGCGAAACCTACACTGAAGCTTTCTTT. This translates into CASSSGETYTEAFF.

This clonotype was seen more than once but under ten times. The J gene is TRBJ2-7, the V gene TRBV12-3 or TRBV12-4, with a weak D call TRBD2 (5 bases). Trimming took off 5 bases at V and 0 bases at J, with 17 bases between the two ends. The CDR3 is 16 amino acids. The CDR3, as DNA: TGTGCCAGCAGTCATGGTCCCGGTACTAGCTCCTACGAGCAGTACTTC. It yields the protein CASSHGPGTSSYEQYF.

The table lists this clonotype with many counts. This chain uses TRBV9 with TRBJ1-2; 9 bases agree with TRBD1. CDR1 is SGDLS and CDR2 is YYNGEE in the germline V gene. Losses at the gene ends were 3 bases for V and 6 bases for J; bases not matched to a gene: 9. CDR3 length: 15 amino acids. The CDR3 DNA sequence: TGTGCCAGCAGCGGCCGGGACAGGGTTGTTCATGGCTACACCTTC. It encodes CASSGRDRVVHGYTF.

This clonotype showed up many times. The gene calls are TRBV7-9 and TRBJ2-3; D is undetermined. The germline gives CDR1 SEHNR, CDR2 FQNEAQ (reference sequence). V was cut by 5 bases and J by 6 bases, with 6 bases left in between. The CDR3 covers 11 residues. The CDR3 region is CASSAGDTQYF. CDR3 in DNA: TGTGCCAGCAGCGCCGGCGATACGCAGTATTTT.